The rows below give T cell receptor beta chains drawn from one sample of a study of shared clonotypes between healthy human individuals. The repertoire was sequenced with immunoSEQ multiplex PCR; TCRdb's copy has only in-frame clones and lacks some. This table holds around 1.4 million clones, 98% found once. The sequencing sample was made of naive CD4+ T cells sorted from blood. These receptors were taken from a man aged 25-45 years in good health. Both conserved end residues are part of each CDR3. A D gene is named only where the DNA matches it firmly. The size of a clone is reported for some rows only, either as once, few or many, or as a class for expanded clones.

size: once; J: TRBJ2-7; V: TRBV5-8; D: TRBD2; length: 15; DNA: TGTGCCAGCAGCTTATATGGGGGGAGGGACTACGAGCAGTACTTC; CDR3: CASSLYGGRDYEQYF
size: .; J: TRBJ2-5; V: TRBV25-1; D: .; length: 13; DNA: TGTGCCAGCAGTGAAGGAAAGGTAGAGACCCAGTACTTC; CDR3: CASSEGKVETQYF
size: .; J: TRBJ2-5; V: TRBV9; D: TRBD2; length: 15; DNA: TGTGCCAGCAGCGGAGGGCCGGGAGGTGGAGAGACCCAGTACTTC; CDR3: CASSGGPGGGETQYF
size: .; J: TRBJ2-1; V: TRBV19; D: .; length: 16; DNA: TGTGCCAGTAGTACTCGACAGACTGGGCGGGTAAATGAGCAGTTCTTC; CDR3: CASSTRQTGRVNEQFF
size: .; J: TRBJ2-6; V: TRBV9; D: .; length: 13; DNA: TGTGCCAGCCTCAATGGTGGGGCCAACGTCCTGACTTTC; CDR3: CASLNGGANVLTF
size: .; J: TRBJ2-7; V: TRBV10-1; D: TRBD2; length: 14; DNA: TGCGCCAGCACCCAGACTAGCGGGAATTACGAGCAGTACTTC; CDR3: CASTQTSGNYEQYF
size: .; J: TRBJ1-4; V: TRBV5-1; D: .; length: 16; DNA: TGCGCCAGCAGCTTGGCTGGGCGGGGCGCTAATGAAAAACTGTTTTTT; CDR3: CASSLAGRGANEKLFF
size: once; J: TRBJ2-6; V: TRBV18; D: .; length: 19; DNA: TGTGCCAGCTCTCCCCTCGCGTCGAGGGGGAGCTCTGGGGCCAACGTCCTGACTTTC; CDR3: CASSPLASRGSSGANVLTF
size: .; J: TRBJ2-3; V: TRBV5-4; D: .; length: 12; DNA: TGTGCCAGCAGCTTGTCGGCAGATACGCAGTATTTT; CDR3: CASSLSADTQYF
size: .; J: TRBJ2-6; V: TRBV7-8; D: .; length: 14; DNA: TGTGCCAGCAGCTTCACTGTCTGGGCCAACGTCCTGACTTTC; CDR3: CASSFTVWANVLTF
size: .; J: TRBJ2-7; V: TRBV12-1; D: .; length: 16; DNA: TGTGCCAGCAGCAAACCATCGACTACTAGCTCCTACGAGCAGTACTTC; CDR3: CASSKPSTTSSYEQYF
size: .; J: TRBJ2-7; V: TRBV28; D: .; length: 13; DNA: TGTGCCAGCAGAACTCAGCTGCCTCTCGAGCAGTACTTC; CDR3: CASRTQLPLEQYF
size: .; J: TRBJ2-7; V: TRBV7-9; D: TRBD1; length: 15; DNA: TGTGCCAGCAGCTTACAGGGGGCCCTAACCTACGAGCAGTACTTC; CDR3: CASSLQGALTYEQYF
size: .; J: TRBJ2-5; V: TRBV5-1; D: .; length: 12; DNA: TGCGCCAGCAGCGTTGACCAAGAGACCCAGTACTTC; CDR3: CASSVDQETQYF
size: .; J: TRBJ2-3; V: TRBV29-1; D: TRBD2; length: 14; DNA: TGCAGCGTCAGTAGCGGGAGAGGGTCAGATACGCAGTATTTT; CDR3: CSVSSGRGSDTQYF
size: .; J: TRBJ1-1; V: TRBV15; D: .; length: 13; DNA: TGTGCCACAGTAGGCGTAGGAAACACTGAAGCTTTCTTT; CDR3: CATVGVGNTEAFF
size: .; J: TRBJ2-5; V: TRBV27; D: .; length: 11; DNA: TGTGCCAGCAGTGGGGGGCGGACCCAGTACTTC; CDR3: CASSGGRTQYF
size: .; J: TRBJ2-1; V: TRBV11-2; D: TRBD1; length: 11; DNA: TGTGCCAGCAGTCCCAGGGGGCGGCAGTTCTTC; CDR3: CASSPRGRQFF
size: .; J: TRBJ2-3; V: TRBV9; D: .; length: 14; DNA: TGTGCCAGCAGCGCGGCGTTGTGGGGAGATACGCAGTATTTT; CDR3: CASSAALWGDTQYF
size: .; J: TRBJ2-7; V: TRBV19; D: .; length: 13; DNA: TGTGCCAGTAGTATCGATTGGACAAGTGAGCAGTACTTC; CDR3: CASSIDWTSEQYF
size: .; J: TRBJ1-5; V: TRBV19; D: TRBD1; length: 17; DNA: TGTGCCAGTAGTACGACCCGGGCCGGGACAGGGGCCCAGCCCCAGCATTTT; CDR3: CASSTTRAGTGAQPQHF
size: .; J: TRBJ2-7; V: TRBV9; D: .; length: 15; DNA: TGTGCCAGCAGCGTAGAACTTGGCCCGTCCTACGAGCAGTACTTC; CDR3: CASSVELGPSYEQYF
size: .; J: TRBJ1-2; V: TRBV18; D: .; length: 12; DNA: TGTGCCGGCACGAAAGGGGACTATGGCTACACCTTC; CDR3: CAGTKGDYGYTF
size: .; J: TRBJ1-5; V: TRBV4-1; D: .; length: 14; DNA: TGCGCCAGCAGCCCTCAGGGGAGCAATCAGCCCCAGCATTTT; CDR3: CASSPQGSNQPQHF
size: .; J: TRBJ2-3; V: TRBV6-1; D: TRBD1; length: 14; DNA: TGTGCCAGCAGTGTCGGCTCACAGGGGGATACGCAGTATTTT; CDR3: CASSVGSQGDTQYF
size: .; J: TRBJ2-1; V: TRBV10-3; D: .; length: 14; DNA: TGTGCCATCAGTGAACGGACACCTTTGAATGAGCAGTTCTTC; CDR3: CAISERTPLNEQFF
size: .; J: TRBJ1-2; V: TRBV6-4; D: .; length: 13; DNA: TGTGCCAGCAGTCCGGAGGCTAACTATGGCTACACCTTC; CDR3: CASSPEANYGYTF
size: .; J: TRBJ2-5; V: TRBV7-2; D: TRBD1; length: 15; DNA: TGTGCCAGCAGCTTTAACAGGGGTAGACAAGAGACCCAGTACTTC; CDR3: CASSFNRGRQETQYF
size: .; J: TRBJ1-4; V: TRBV27; D: .; length: 14; DNA: TGTGCCAGCAGTACCCGGGCCGGGGTCGAAAAACTGTTTTTT; CDR3: CASSTRAGVEKLFF
size: .; J: TRBJ1-5; V: TRBV5-1; D: TRBD1; length: 14; DNA: TGCGCCAGCAGCTCGACAGGGGGGAATCAGCCCCAGCATTTT; CDR3: CASSSTGGNQPQHF
size: .; J: TRBJ2-7; V: TRBV7-6; D: .; length: 15; DNA: TGTGCCAGCAGCCCCAGGGCCCTACCCGACTACGAGCAGTACTTC; CDR3: CASSPRALPDYEQYF
size: .; J: TRBJ2-2; V: TRBV11-3; D: .; length: 17; DNA: TGTGCCAGCAGTTCCTCCGGTGGGGTCGCGAACACCGGGGAGCTGTTTTTT; CDR3: CASSSSGGVANTGELFF
size: .; J: TRBJ2-6; V: TRBV6-1; D: .; length: 18; DNA: TGTGCCAGCAGTGATTTCCCCTCCGGTCGGTCTGGGGCCAACGTCCTGACTTTC; CDR3: CASSDFPSGRSGANVLTF
size: .; J: TRBJ1-2; V: TRBV28; D: .; length: 15; DNA: TGTGCCAGCAGTCACCTCAAAATGGGTAACTATGGCTACACCTTC; CDR3: CASSHLKMGNYGYTF
size: .; J: TRBJ2-7; V: TRBV6-1; D: TRBD2; length: 16; DNA: TGTGCCAGCAGTGATTTAGCGGGAGGGCCCTTCGGCGAGCAGTACTTC; CDR3: CASSDLAGGPFGEQYF
size: once; J: TRBJ2-3; V: TRBV28; D: .; length: 13; DNA: TGTGCCAGCAGTTTATCGGTCCAGGATACGCAGTATTTT; CDR3: CASSLSVQDTQYF
size: .; J: TRBJ1-5; V: TRBV7-9; D: TRBD1; length: 17; DNA: TGTGCCAGCAGCTTAGACGATTGGGGACAGCGAGTAAAGCCCCAGCATTTT; CDR3: CASSLDDWGQRVKPQHF
size: .; J: TRBJ1-2; V: TRBV6-5; D: .; length: 15; DNA: TGTGCCAGCAGTTACTCGTCCCAGATAAACTATGGCTACACCTTC; CDR3: CASSYSSQINYGYTF
size: .; J: TRBJ1-2; V: TRBV29-1; D: .; length: 14; DNA: TGCAGCGTAACGAGGCGGCAGGCCCTGGGGGGCTACACCTTC; CDR3: CSVTRRQALGGYTF
size: .; J: TRBJ2-3; V: TRBV16; D: .; length: 16; DNA: TGTGCCAGCAGCGGGACGATTTTGTCTAGCACAGATACGCAGTATTTT; CDR3: CASSGTILSSTDTQYF
size: .; J: TRBJ1-3; V: TRBV4-3; D: .; length: 16; DNA: TGCGCCAGCAGCCAAGCTTCCCTCCGTTCGGGAAACACCATATATTTT; CDR3: CASSQASLRSGNTIYF
size: .; J: TRBJ2-2; V: TRBV27; D: .; length: 14; DNA: TGTGCCAGCAGCGGCCGACATATCTCCGGGGAGCTGTTTTTT; CDR3: CASSGRHISGELFF
size: once; J: TRBJ1-5; V: TRBV10-2; D: .; length: 15; DNA: TGCGCCAGCACCCTCAACGGTTTTAGCAATCAGCCCCAGCATTTT; CDR3: CASTLNGFSNQPQHF
size: .; J: TRBJ2-2; V: TRBV7-9; D: .; length: 16; DNA: TGTGCCAGCAGCTTACAACGGACTGCCGGAGCCGGGGAGCTGTTTTTT; CDR3: CASSLQRTAGAGELFF
size: .; J: TRBJ2-7; V: TRBV2; D: .; length: 14; DNA: TGTGCCAGCAGTTGGGACCTATTAGAAGGCGAGCAGTACTTC; CDR3: CASSWDLLEGEQYF
size: .; J: TRBJ1-4; V: TRBV30; D: TRBD1; length: 12; DNA: TGTGCCTGGGGACAGGGAGGGGGGGTTTCGTTTTTT; CDR3: CAWGQGGGVSFF
size: .; J: TRBJ2-7; V: TRBV18; D: TRBD2; length: 17; DNA: TGTGCCAGCTCACCATATTCTCTAGCGGGAGGATCTTACGAGCAGTACTTC; CDR3: CASSPYSLAGGSYEQYF
size: .; J: TRBJ2-1; V: TRBV7-8; D: TRBD2; length: 19; DNA: TGTGCCAGCAGCCCCGCCGGGACTAGCGGGAGGGCCTGGGTGGATGAGCAGTTCTTC; CDR3: CASSPAGTSGRAWVDEQFF
size: once; J: TRBJ1-1; V: TRBV18; D: TRBD1; length: 15; DNA: TGTGCCAGCTCACCACGGACAGGGGACGGCACTGAAGCTTTCTTT; CDR3: CASSPRTGDGTEAFF
size: .; J: TRBJ2-1; V: TRBV19; D: TRBD2; length: 16; DNA: TGTGCCAGTAGTATCCAACTAGCGGGAGTAGGAAATGAGCAGTTCTTC; CDR3: CASSIQLAGVGNEQFF
size: .; J: TRBJ1-3; V: TRBV19; D: .; length: 13; DNA: TGTGCCAGTCGCCTGGGCGGATCAAACACCATATATTTT; CDR3: CASRLGGSNTIYF
size: .; J: TRBJ2-1; V: TRBV5-4; D: TRBD2; length: 16; DNA: TGTGCCAGCAGGATGACTAGCGGGAGGGCCTGGGATGAGCAGTTCTTC; CDR3: CASRMTSGRAWDEQFF
size: .; J: TRBJ2-2; V: TRBV9; D: .; length: 13; DNA: TGTGCCAGCAGCGTAGTTGCGACCGGGGAGCTGTTTTTT; CDR3: CASSVVATGELFF
size: .; J: TRBJ2-5; V: TRBV27; D: .; length: 11; DNA: TGTGCCAGCAGTTGGAAGGAGACCCAGTACTTC; CDR3: CASSWKETQYF
size: .; J: TRBJ2-7; V: TRBV11-2; D: .; length: 16; DNA: TGTGCCAGCAGCTCGTTAGGCATCATGGGTACCTACGAGCAGTACTTC; CDR3: CASSSLGIMGTYEQYF
size: .; J: TRBJ2-1; V: TRBV19; D: .; length: 12; DNA: TGTGCCAGTAGTGCCCTAAACAATGAGCAGTTCTTC; CDR3: CASSALNNEQFF
size: .; J: TRBJ1-1; V: TRBV7-8; D: .; length: 11; DNA: TGTGCCAGCAGCCGAAACACTGAAGCTTTCTTT; CDR3: CASSRNTEAFF
size: .; J: TRBJ1-3; V: TRBV7-2; D: .; length: 16; DNA: TGTGCCAGCAAGGAGATTGGAGGGCGGGCAGGAAACACCATATATTTT; CDR3: CASKEIGGRAGNTIYF
size: once; J: TRBJ1-2; V: TRBV6-1; D: .; length: 14; DNA: TGTGCCAGCTGTAACTATGTGTCGAACTATGGCTACACCTTC; CDR3: CASCNYVSNYGYTF
size: .; J: TRBJ1-1; V: TRBV7-9; D: .; length: 15; DNA: TGTGCCAGCAGCGAAACCGGGGGTGGGAACACTGAAGCTTTCTTT; CDR3: CASSETGGGNTEAFF